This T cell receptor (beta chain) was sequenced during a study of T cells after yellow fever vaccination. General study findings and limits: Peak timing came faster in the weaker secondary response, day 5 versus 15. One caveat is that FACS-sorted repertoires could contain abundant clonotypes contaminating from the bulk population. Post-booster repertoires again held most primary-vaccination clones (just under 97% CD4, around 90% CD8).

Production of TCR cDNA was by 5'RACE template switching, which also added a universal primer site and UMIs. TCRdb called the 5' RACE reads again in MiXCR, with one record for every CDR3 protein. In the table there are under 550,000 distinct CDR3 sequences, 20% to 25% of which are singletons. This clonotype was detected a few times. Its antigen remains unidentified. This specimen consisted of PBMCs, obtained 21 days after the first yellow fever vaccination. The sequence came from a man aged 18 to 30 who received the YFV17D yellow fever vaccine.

The CDR3 nucleotides are TGTGCCAGCAGCTTAGAAAGGTCAGGGATGAATCAGCCCCAGCATTTT. It is translated as CASSLERSGMNQPQHF. The chain is built from TRBV7-9 and TRBJ1-5; tentative D call: TRBD1 (5 bases). Trimming left V 1 base short and J 4 bases short, with 14 bases between. There are 16 residues in the CDR3. The germline gives CDR1 SEHNR, CDR2 FQNEAQ (reference sequence). Supplemented by reference TRBV7-9 and TRBJ1-5, the full variable domain reads DTGVSQNPRHKITKRGQNVTFRCDPISEHNRLYWYRQTLGQGPEFLTYFQNEAQLEKSRLLSDRFSAERPKGSFSTLEIQRTEQGDSAMYLCASSLERSGMNQPQHFGDGTRLSIL.